This TCR beta chain was profiled in a study of cytomegalovirus exposure and HLA in healthy donors. PCR was performed using 60 Vbeta and 13 Jbeta primers. The method was immunoSEQ multiplex PCR; TCRdb's version includes in-frame clones alone and lacks a portion of them. The data contain roughly 290,000 clones, 85% to 90% of them singletons. Looked up from germline, CDR1 is SQVTM and CDR2 is ANQGSEA. There are 12 residues in the CDR3. Germline trimming cut 7 bases from V and 4 bases from J; bases unmatched to any gene: 6. The specimen sequenced was PBMCs. The TCR sequence derives from a woman between 18 and 29 years old in good health and CMV-seronegative. The V gene is TRBV29-1, the J gene TRBJ1-2; 7 nucleotides match TRBD1. CDR3 DNA sequence: TGCAGCGGGGGACAGACGGCCTATGGCTACACCTTC. As protein: CSGGQTAYGYTF.